The rows below give T cell receptor beta chains drawn from one sample of a study of blood T cell repertoires in COVID-19. Measured with immunoSEQ multiplex PCR; TCRdb has only the in-frame clones, and not every one. The repertoire holds under 250,000 clones, with 83% as singletons. Source material: peripheral blood. Receptors originate from a middle-aged woman with active or convalescent COVID-19. Both conserved end residues are part of each CDR3. A D gene is named only where the DNA matches it firmly. Size values are once, few and many counts, or a class for expanded clones, and some rows have none.

TRBV29-1	TRBD1	TRBJ2-7	-	CSVEGYGSGQSYEQYF	TGCAGCGTTGAAGGCTATGGGTCGGGACAGTCCTACGAGCAGTACTTC
TRBV28	TRBD1	TRBJ2-7	-	CASSLDRVGGLYF	TGTGCCAGCAGTTTGGACAGGGTCGGGGGCTTGTACTTC
TRBV30	TRBD1	TRBJ2-7	-	CACAPGQGFYEQYF	TGTGCCTGCGCACCTGGACAGGGATTTTACGAGCAGTACTTC
TRBV7-8	TRBD1	TRBJ2-1	-	CASSLPRDSLYNEQFF	TGTGCCAGCAGCTTACCCCGGGACAGTCTTTACAATGAGCAGTTCTTC
TRBV10-1	-	TRBJ2-7	-	CASSTSTAYEQYF	TGCGCCAGCAGTACTAGTACGGCCTACGAGCAGTACTTC
TRBV7-9	TRBD1	TRBJ2-7	-	CASSLVVMGTVPYEQYF	TGTGCCAGCAGCTTAGTGGTGATGGGGACAGTTCCCTACGAGCAGTACTTC
TRBV5-1	-	TRBJ2-7	many	CASSLTGFYEQYF	TGCGCCAGCAGCTTGACAGGGTTCTACGAGCAGTACTTC
TRBV19	-	TRBJ1-2	-	CATQLLGGSYTF	TGTGCCACCCAACTCTTGGGGGGGAGCTACACCTTC
TRBV3-1/TRBV3-2	TRBD2	TRBJ2-3	-	CASSQLAGGADTQYF	TGTGCCAGCAGCCAACTAGCGGGGGGGGCAGATACGCAGTATTTT
TRBV9	-	TRBJ1-2	-	CASGEDYGYTF	TGTGCCAGCGGGGAGGACTATGGCTACACCTTC
TRBV11-2	-	TRBJ1-4	-	CASRLSGSEKLFF	TGTGCCAGCAGGTTATCAGGGTCCGAAAAACTGTTTTTT
TRBV6-5	TRBD1	TRBJ2-7	-	CASSYTDRGWEQYF	TGTGCCAGCAGTTACACGGACAGGGGGTGGGAGCAGTACTTC
TRBV18	-	TRBJ2-1	-	CASSLLDEQFF	TGTGCCAGCTCATTACTCGATGAGCAGTTCTTC
TRBV5-1	TRBD1	TRBJ2-3	-	CASSLVDRYTDTQYF	TGCGCCAGCAGCTTGGTGGACAGGTACACAGATACGCAGTATTTT
TRBV27	TRBD1	TRBJ2-5	-	CASTTRDRGPGETQYF	TGTGCCAGCACCACAAGGGACAGGGGGCCTGGGGAGACCCAGTACTTC
TRBV19	-	TRBJ2-1	-	CASSIDYGSSYNEQFF	TGTGCCAGTAGTATAGATTACGGGAGCTCCTACAATGAGCAGTTCTTC
TRBV27	TRBD1	TRBJ1-6	-	CASKTLQDRVTPLHF	TGTGCCAGCAAAACTCTGCAGGACAGGGTGACACCCCTCCACTTT